The 17 T cell receptor beta chains reported below all come from one sample, sequenced in a study of cytomegalovirus exposure and HLA in healthy donors. The primer mix had 60 Vbeta and 13 Jbeta primers. Only in-frame clones appear in the TCRdb table, and some are missing; sequencing was by immunoSEQ multiplex PCR. The sample lists roughly 150,000 clones, approximately 71% seen once, with around 2% in the top ten. Material for sequencing was PBMCs. The receptor source for this set is a man aged 25-40 years in good health and CMV-seronegative.

This chain links TRBV28 with TRBJ2-7; 8 bases fit TRBD2. With 3 bases clipped from V and 5 bases from J, the junction kept 9 bases outside the gene matches. The CDR3 loop spans 15 amino acids. Germline V CDR1 and CDR2: MDHEN, SYDVKM. The CDR3 DNA reads TGTGCCAGCAGTTTCGGGGGGGCGAGATTCGACGAGCAGTACTTC. Amino acid sequence: CASSFGGARFDEQYF.

The chain combines TRBV2 with TRBJ1-1, with 7 positions matching TRBD1. Germline CDR1 is SNHLY and CDR2 is FYNNEI. V dropped 3 bases and J dropped 7; count of bases not matched to a gene: 8. CDR3 size: 14 residues. The CDR3 sequence is CASSDRPQGGEAFF. As DNA, the CDR3 is TGTGCCAGCAGTGATCGTCCCCAGGGGGGTGAAGCTTTCTTT.

The V gene is TRBV14, the J gene TRBJ2-1; 8 nucleotides line up with TRBD2. The germline V gene encodes CDR1 SGHDN and CDR2 FVKESK. The V gene end was trimmed by 0 bases and the J gene end by 5 bases; junction bases not matched to a gene: 9. CDR3 length: 17 residues. The CDR3 coding sequence is TGTGCCAGCAGCCAAGATTCCCGACTAGCGAGAAACAATGAGCAGTTCTTC. Amino acid sequence: CASSQDSRLARNNEQFF.

This clone was recorded a few times. This chain connects TRBV30 to TRBJ1-4; D is undetermined. The CDR3 covers 11 residues. Germline V gene data show CDR1 as GTSNPN and CDR2 as SVGIG (reference sequence). CDR3 amino acids: CALEEEEKLFF. The CDR3 nucleotides read TGTGCATTGGAGGAGGAGGAAAAACTGTTTTTT. Filled out from reference TRBV30 and TRBJ1-4, the complete variable domain reads SQTIHQWPATLVQPVGSPLSLECTVEGTSNPNLYWYRQAAGRGLQLLFYSVGIGQISSEVPQNLSASRPQDRQFILSSKKLLLSDSGFYLCALEEEEKLFFGSGTQLSVL.

By proportion, this clone is medium-sized. The chain employs TRBV5-1 and TRBJ1-1; 8 bases are shared with TRBD1. The CDR3 totals 14 residues. CDR1 is SGHRS, CDR2 YFSETQ, per germline. V shed 3 bases, J shed 2 bases, and the junction held 3 bases outside the gene matches. CDR3 nucleotide sequence: TGCGCCAGCAGCTCCGGACAGGGAAACACTGAAGCTTTCTTT. As protein: CASSSGQGNTEAFF.

The chain couples TRBV7-6 to TRBJ2-1; perhaps TRBD2 as D (6 bases). CDR1 is SGHVS and CDR2 is FNYEAQ in the germline V gene. Trimming stripped 0 bases from V and 4 bases from J, with 16 bases between. This CDR3 comprises 17 residues. The CDR3 spells CASSLALEGAGYNEQFF. The CDR3 DNA sequence: TGTGCCAGCAGCTTAGCGCTCGAGGGCGCGGGGTACAATGAGCAGTTCTTC.

This clone was detected once. The chain recombines TRBV19 with TRBJ1-2; TRBD1 aligns across 9 bases. The V gene's germline CDR1 is LNHDA and CDR2 SQIVND (reference sequence). J was trimmed by 10 bases and V by 6 bases; bases with no gene match: 9. The CDR3 has 13 residues. The CDR3 is CASRPRDRDDYTF. CDR3 DNA: TGTGCCAGTAGACCCCGGGACAGGGATGACTACACCTTC.

The chain carries TRBV6-5 and TRBJ1-3; unclear D gene. CDR1 MNHEY and CDR2 SVGAGI come from the germline V gene. V lost 5 bases to trimming and J lost 4 bases, with 9 bases between them. This CDR3 contains 13 residues. The CDR3 sequence is CASSESAGNTIYF. The CDR3, as DNA: TGTGCCAGCAGTGAATCCGCGGGAAACACCATATATTTT.

The chain has TRBV5-4 and TRBJ1-1; D is perhaps TRBD1 (6 bases). Germline CDR1 reads SGHNT; CDR2 reads YYREEE (reference sequence). The CDR3 extends over 14 amino acids. V was clipped by 6 bases and J by 6 bases, with 18 bases between them. CDR3 sequence reads: CASTLQGRIPEAFF. In nucleotides, the CDR3 is TGTGCCAGCACCTTACAGGGAAGAATCCCTGAAGCTTTCTTT.

This CDR3 reads CASRPDRVGLGGEQFF. CDR3 sequence (DNA): TGCGCCAGCAGACCGGACAGGGTAGGGCTCGGAGGTGAGCAGTTCTTC. V and J are TRBV23-1 and TRBJ2-1; 8 nucleotides agree with TRBD1. TRBV23-1 is treated as an ORF (open reading frame) with a function not yet certain. After removal of 6 bases from V and 9 bases from J, the junction contained 16 bases not matched to a gene. The CDR3 loop spans 16 amino acids.

The chain recombines TRBV5-1 with TRBJ2-5; 9 nucleotides match TRBD2. Germline V lookup: CDR1 SGHRS, CDR2 YFSETQ. There are 16 residues in the CDR3. The V segment lost 4 bases and the J segment 5 bases; nucleotides outside the gene matches: 12. The CDR3, as DNA: TGCGCCAGCAGCCCACCCGCGGGAGGGCCGGGGGAGACCCAGTACTTC. It codes for CASSPPAGGPGETQYF.

This clone was seen just once. CDR3: CASSILAGETYEQYF. For the CDR3, the DNA is TGTGCCAGCAGTATACTAGCGGGAGAGACCTACGAGCAGTACTTC. The chain links TRBV9 to TRBJ2-7, with 11 bases identical to TRBD2. Unmatched junction bases numbered 6, after V lost 5 bases and J lost 2 bases. Germline lookup yields CDR1 SGDLS and CDR2 YYNGEE. This CDR3 comprises 15 residues.

This clone has just one count. This chain uses TRBV10-3 with TRBJ2-7; 8 nucleotides line up with TRBD2. Germline V gives CDR1 ENHRY, CDR2 SYGVKD. The CDR3 has 14 amino acids. V lost 7 bases to trimming and J lost 4 bases; unmatched junction nucleotides: 9. CDR3 residues: CAIKELADSYEQYF. In nucleotides, the CDR3 is TGTGCCATCAAGGAACTAGCGGACTCGTACGAGCAGTACTTC.

The J gene is TRBJ2-3, the V gene TRBV5-1; 8 bases fit TRBD1. V was pared by 8 bases and J by 0 bases, with 2 bases of the junction left unmatched. Germline V CDR1 and CDR2: SGHRS, YFSETQ. The CDR3 runs 13 residues. This chain's CDR3 is CASRTGSTDTQYF. Written as DNA, the CDR3 is TGCGCCAGTCGGACAGGGAGCACAGATACGCAGTATTTT.

The chain has TRBV19 and TRBJ1-5; 7 bases align to TRBD1. V was clipped by 7 bases and J by 5 bases; unmatched bases: 14. This CDR3 is built from 16 residues. Germline V gene data show CDR1 as LNHDA and CDR2 as SQIVND (reference sequence). The CDR3 loop is CASNLDREAPYQPQHF. CDR3 DNA: TGTGCCAGTAACCTCGACAGGGAAGCACCATATCAGCCCCAGCATTTT.

This sequence joins TRBV28 and TRBJ2-2; no reliable D call. Germline V gene data show CDR1 as MDHEN and CDR2 as SYDVKM. The CDR3 is 15 amino acids. With 6 bases removed from V and 1 base from J, the gap between germline ends came to 12 bases. CDR3: CASRRSLVNTGELFF. CDR3 bases: TGTGCCAGCAGACGCTCCCTAGTGAACACCGGGGAGCTGTTTTTT.

This clone appeared once. This chain joins TRBV4-1 and TRBJ1-5; 8 bases are shared with TRBD1. V shed 0 bases and J 0 bases; nucleotides not matched to a gene: 7. CDR1 and CDR2 (germline): MGHRA, YSYEKL. The CDR3 is 18 residues long. CDR3: CASSQDWGQAYSNQPQHF. CDR3 bases: TGCGCCAGCAGCCAAGATTGGGGACAGGCTTATAGCAATCAGCCCCAGCATTTT.